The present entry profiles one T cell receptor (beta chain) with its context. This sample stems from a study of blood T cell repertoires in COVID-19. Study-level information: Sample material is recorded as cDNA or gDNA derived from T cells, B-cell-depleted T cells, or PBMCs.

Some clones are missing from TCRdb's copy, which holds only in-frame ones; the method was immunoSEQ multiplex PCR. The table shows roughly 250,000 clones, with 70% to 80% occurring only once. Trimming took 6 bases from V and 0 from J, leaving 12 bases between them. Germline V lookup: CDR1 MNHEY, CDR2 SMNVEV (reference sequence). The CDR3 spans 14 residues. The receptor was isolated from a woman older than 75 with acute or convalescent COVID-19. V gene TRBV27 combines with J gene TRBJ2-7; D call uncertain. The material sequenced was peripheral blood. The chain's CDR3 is CASRRTGSSYEQYF. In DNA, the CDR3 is TGTGCCAGCAGGCGAACGGGTAGCTCCTACGAGCAGTACTTC.